This T cell receptor beta chain comes out of a study of T cells in women clearing cervical HPV infection. With respect to this clone: The CDR3 end lies 3 residues beyond the end of the read and is filled in from the germline J gene.

TCR beta CDR3 amplified by multiplex PCR from approximately 1,100 ng genomic DNA. This table comes from immunoSEQ multiplex PCR, and its TCRdb copy is limited to in-frame clones, with some not included. Its listing shows about 26,000 clones. CDR1 KGHSH and CDR2 LQKENI come from the germline V gene. Trimming took off 3 bases at V and 2 bases at J, with 13 bases between the two ends. The CDR3 has 15 residues. The rearrangement links TRBV18 to TRBJ1-1; maybe TRBD1 (6 bases). The sample was blood buffy coat. This receptor was taken from a woman aged 18 to 75 with a cervical HPV16 infection that either progressed to CIN3+ or cleared (not recorded which). The CDR3: CASSPQGQVNTEAFF. The covered CDR3 bases are TGTGCCAGCTCACCCCAGGGACAAGTAAACACTGAA.